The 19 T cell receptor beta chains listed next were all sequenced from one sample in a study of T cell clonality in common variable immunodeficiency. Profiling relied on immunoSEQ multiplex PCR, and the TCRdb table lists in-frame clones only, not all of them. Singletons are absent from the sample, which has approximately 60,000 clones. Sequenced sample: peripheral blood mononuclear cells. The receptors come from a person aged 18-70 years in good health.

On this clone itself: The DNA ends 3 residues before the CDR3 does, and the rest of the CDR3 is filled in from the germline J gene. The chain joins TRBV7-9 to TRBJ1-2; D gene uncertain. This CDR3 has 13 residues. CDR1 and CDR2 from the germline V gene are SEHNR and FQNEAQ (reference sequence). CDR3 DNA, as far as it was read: TGTGCCAGCAGCTTCGACACCACGGGGGGC. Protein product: CASSFDTTGG. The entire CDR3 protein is CASSFDTTGGYTF.

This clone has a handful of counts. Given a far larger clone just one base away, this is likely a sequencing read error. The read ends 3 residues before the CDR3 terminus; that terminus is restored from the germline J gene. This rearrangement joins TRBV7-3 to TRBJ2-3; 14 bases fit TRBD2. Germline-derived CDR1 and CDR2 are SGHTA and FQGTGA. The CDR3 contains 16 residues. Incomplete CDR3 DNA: TGTGCCACCAGCTTAAGACTAGCGGGAGGGGGAGATACG. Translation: CATSLRLAGGGDT. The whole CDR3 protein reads CATSLRLAGGGDTQYF.

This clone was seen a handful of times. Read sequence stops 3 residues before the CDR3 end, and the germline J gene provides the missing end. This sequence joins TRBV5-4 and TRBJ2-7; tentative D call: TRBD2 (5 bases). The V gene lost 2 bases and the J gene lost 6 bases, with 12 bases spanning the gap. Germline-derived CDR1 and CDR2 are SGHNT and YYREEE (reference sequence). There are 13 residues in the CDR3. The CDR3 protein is CASSLDAEGEQYF. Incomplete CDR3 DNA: TGTGCCAGCAGCTTAGATGCCGAGGGCGAG.

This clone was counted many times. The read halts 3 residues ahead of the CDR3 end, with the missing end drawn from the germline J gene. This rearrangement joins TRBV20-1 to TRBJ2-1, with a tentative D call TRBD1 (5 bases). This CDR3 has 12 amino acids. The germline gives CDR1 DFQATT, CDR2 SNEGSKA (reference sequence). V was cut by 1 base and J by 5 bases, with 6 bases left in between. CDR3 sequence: CSARGGHNEQFF. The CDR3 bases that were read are TGCAGTGCTAGAGGGGGCCACAATGAG.

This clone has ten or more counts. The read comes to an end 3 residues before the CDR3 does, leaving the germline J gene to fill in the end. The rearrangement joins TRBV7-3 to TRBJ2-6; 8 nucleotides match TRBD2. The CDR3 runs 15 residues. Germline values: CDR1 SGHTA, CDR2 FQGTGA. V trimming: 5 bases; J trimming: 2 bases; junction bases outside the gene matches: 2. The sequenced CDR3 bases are TGTGCCAGCAGCCGGGGGGGAACTGGGGCCAACGTC. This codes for CASSRGGTGANV. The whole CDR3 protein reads CASSRGGTGANVLTF.

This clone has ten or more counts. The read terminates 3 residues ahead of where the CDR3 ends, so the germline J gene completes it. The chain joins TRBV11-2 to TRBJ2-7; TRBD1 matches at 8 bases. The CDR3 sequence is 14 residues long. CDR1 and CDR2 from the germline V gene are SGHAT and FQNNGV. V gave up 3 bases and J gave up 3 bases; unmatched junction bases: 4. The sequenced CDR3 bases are TGTGCCAGCAGCTTCAGTACAGGGGGCTACGAG. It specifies CASSFSTGGYE. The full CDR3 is CASSFSTGGYEQYF.

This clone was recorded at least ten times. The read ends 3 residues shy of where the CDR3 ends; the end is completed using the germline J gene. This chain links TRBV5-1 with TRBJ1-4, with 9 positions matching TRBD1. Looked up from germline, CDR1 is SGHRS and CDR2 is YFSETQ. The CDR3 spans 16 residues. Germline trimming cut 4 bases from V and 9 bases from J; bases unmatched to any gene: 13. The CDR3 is CASSQEPGQGFQKLFF. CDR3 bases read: TGCGCCAGCAGCCAAGAACCGGGACAGGGATTTCAAAAA.

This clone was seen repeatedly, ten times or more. The part of the CDR3 DNA that was read is TGTGCCATCAGTCCGACAGGGAGGAGGGCCACAGATACG. Protein sequence: CAISPTGRRATDT. In full, the CDR3 is CAISPTGRRATDTQYF. V and J are TRBV10-3 and TRBJ2-3; TRBD1 might be the D (7 bases). The read ends 3 residues early relative to the CDR3; the germline J gene fills the gap. V was trimmed by 5 bases and J by 2 bases, leaving 17 bases between them. Germline V lookup: CDR1 ENHRY, CDR2 SYGVKD. The CDR3 runs to 16 residues.

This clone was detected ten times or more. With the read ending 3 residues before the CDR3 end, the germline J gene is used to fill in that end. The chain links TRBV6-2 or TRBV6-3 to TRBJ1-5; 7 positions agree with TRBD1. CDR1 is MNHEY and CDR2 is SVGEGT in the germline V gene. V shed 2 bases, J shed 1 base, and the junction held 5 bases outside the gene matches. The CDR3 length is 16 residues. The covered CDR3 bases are TGTGCCAGCAGTTACGACAGGGACGGCAGCAATCAGCCC. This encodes CASSYDRDGSNQP. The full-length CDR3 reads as CASSYDRDGSNQPQHF.

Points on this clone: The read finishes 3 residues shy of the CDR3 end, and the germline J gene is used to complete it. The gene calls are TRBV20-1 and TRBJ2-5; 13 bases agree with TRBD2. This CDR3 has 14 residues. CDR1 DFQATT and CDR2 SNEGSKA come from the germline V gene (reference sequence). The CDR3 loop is CSAWTSGGPDTQYF. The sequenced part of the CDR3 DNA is TGCAGTGCGTGGACTAGCGGGGGCCCAGATACC.

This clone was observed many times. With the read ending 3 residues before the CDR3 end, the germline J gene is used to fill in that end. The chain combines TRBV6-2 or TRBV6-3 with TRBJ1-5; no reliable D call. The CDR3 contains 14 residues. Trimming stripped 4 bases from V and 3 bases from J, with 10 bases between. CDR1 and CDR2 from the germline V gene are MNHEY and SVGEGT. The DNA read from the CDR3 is TGTGCCAGCAGTTCTAGCGGGTACAATCAGCCC. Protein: CASSSSGYNQP. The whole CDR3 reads CASSSSGYNQPQHF.

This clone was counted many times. Incomplete CDR3 DNA: TGTGCCAGCAGCTTCCGGGACAGCTACGAG. Its translation: CASSFRDSYE. The CDR3, in full, reads CASSFRDSYEQYF. The chain joins TRBV5-4 to TRBJ2-7, with 7 bases fitting TRBD1. The CDR3 goes on 3 residues after the read ends, and that part is filled in from the germline J gene. This CDR3 has 13 residues. Looked up from germline, CDR1 is SGHNT and CDR2 is YYREEE (reference sequence). Trimming at V came to 2 bases and at J to 3 bases, leaving 2 bases not matched to a gene.

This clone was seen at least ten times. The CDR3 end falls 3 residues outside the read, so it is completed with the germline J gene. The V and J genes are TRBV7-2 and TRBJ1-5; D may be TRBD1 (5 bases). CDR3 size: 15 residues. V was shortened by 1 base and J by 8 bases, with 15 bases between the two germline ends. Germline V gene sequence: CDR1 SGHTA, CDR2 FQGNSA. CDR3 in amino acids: CASSLGLEGLKPQHF. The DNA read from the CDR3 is TGTGCCAGCAGCTTAGGTTTAGAGGGGTTGAAGCCC.

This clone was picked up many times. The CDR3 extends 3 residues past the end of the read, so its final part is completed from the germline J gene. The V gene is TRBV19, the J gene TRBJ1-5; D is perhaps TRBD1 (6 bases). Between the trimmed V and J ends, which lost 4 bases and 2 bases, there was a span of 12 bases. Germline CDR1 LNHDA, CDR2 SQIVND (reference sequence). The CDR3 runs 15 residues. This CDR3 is CASSKGDGRNQPQHF. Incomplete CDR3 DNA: TGTGCCAGTAGTAAGGGGGACGGCCGCAATCAGCCC.

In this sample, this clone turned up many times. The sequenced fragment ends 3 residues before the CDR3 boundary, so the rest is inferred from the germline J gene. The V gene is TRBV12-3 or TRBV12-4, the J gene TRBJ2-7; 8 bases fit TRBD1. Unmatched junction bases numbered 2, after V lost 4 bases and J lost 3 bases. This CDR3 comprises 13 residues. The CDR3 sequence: CASSSGTGYEQYF. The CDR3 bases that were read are TGTGCCAGCAGTTCCGGGACAGGCTACGAG.

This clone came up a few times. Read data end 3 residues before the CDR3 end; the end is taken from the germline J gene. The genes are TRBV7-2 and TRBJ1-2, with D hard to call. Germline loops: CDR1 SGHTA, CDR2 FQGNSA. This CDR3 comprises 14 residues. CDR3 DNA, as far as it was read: TGTGCCAGCAGCTTAGGTATGGCGGGGAATGAC. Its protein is CASSLGMAGND. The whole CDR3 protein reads CASSLGMAGNDYTF.

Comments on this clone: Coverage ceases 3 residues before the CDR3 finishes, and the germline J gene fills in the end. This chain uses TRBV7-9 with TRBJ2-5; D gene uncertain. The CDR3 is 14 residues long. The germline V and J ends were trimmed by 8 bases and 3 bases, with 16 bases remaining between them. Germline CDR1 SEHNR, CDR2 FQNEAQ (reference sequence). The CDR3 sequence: CASGYTGGKETQYF. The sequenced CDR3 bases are TGTGCCAGCGGCTATACTGGCGGAAAAGAGACC.

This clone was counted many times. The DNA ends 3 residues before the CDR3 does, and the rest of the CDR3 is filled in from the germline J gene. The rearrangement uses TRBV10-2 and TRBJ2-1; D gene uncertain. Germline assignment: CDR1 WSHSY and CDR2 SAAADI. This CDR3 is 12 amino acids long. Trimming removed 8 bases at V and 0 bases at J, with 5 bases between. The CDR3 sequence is CASLPSYNEQFF. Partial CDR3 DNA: TGCGCCAGCCTCCCCTCCTACAATGAG.

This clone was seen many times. The part of the CDR3 DNA that was read is TGTGCCAGCAGTCCCCTCCCCAGGAGGGGGTCTGGC. Its translation is CASSPLPRRGSG. The CDR3 in full is CASSPLPRRGSGYTF. The chain recombines TRBV11-2 with TRBJ1-2, with D maybe TRBD1 (6 bases). The CDR3 is cut off 3 residues early in the read; its end comes from the germline J gene. The germline CDR1 and CDR2 sequences are SGHAT and FQNNGV. This CDR3 contains 15 residues. Deletions cut 6 bases from V and 7 bases from J, with 21 bases between.